This passage covers 9 T cell receptor beta chains from one sample sequenced in a study of CD8 T cells in acute hepatitis C reinfection. Documented time point: naive CD8 control sorted from an acute-time-point sample. Only in-frame clones appear in the TCRdb table, and some are missing; sequencing was by immunoSEQ multiplex PCR. The sample has 35,000 to 40,000 clones; around nine tenths are singletons. Sequenced sample: naive CD8+ T cells from PBMCs. These receptors all stem from a man younger than 40 with chronic hepatitis C.

This chain joins TRBV30 and TRBJ1-1; D possibly corresponds to TRBD1 (5 bases). The CDR3 is made up of 14 amino acids. The germline V gene has CDR1 GTSNPN and CDR2 SVGIG (reference sequence). V lost 5 bases and J lost 0, with 13 bases in between. The CDR3 DNA is TGTGCCTGGGGCCCCGGGGCAATGAACACTGAAGCTTTCTTT. It translates to CAWGPGAMNTEAFF. Complete variable domain (other parts from reference TRBV30 and TRBJ1-1): SQTIHQWPATLVQPVGSPLSLECTVEGTSNPNLYWYRQAAGRGLQLLFYSVGIGQISSEVPQNLSASRPQDRQFILSSKKLLLSDSGFYLCAWGPGAMNTEAFFGQGTRLTVV.

Worth noting for this clone: At one end, the junction sequence differs from germline, possibly due to a read error. This chain joins TRBV6-5 and TRBJ1-1, with 7 bases matching TRBD1. The CDR3 covers 14 residues. Germline CDR1 is MNHEY and CDR2 is SVGAGI. The CDR3 region is CASSYSTGFTEASF. The DNA for the CDR3 is TGTGCCAGCAGTTACTCGACAGGGTTCACTGAAGCTTCCTTT.

The chain uses TRBV6-1 and TRBJ1-1, with D possibly matching TRBD1 (5 bases). There are 14 residues in the CDR3. Per the germline V gene, CDR1 is MNHNS and CDR2 is SASEGT. The V end was cut by 1 base, the J end by 3 bases, with 9 bases between. CDR3 in DNA: TGTGCCAGCAGTGAAGGGGGCATTTACACTGAAGCTTTCTTT. Protein sequence: CASSEGGIYTEAFF.

This clone was observed once. The chain recombines TRBV25-1 with TRBJ2-7; possible D gene TRBD2, 6 bases. The CDR3 contains 14 residues. V was trimmed by 2 bases and J by 3 bases, leaving 11 bases between them. Germline V gives CDR1 MGHDK, CDR2 SYGVNS. CDR3: CASSEGGFDYEQYF. CDR3 in DNA: TGTGCCAGCAGTGAAGGAGGGTTTGACTACGAGCAGTACTTC.

V is TRBV6-5 and J is TRBJ2-7; TRBD1 aligns across 8 bases. CDR3 length equals 13 residues. From germline, CDR1 is MNHEY and CDR2 SVGAGI. J lost 5 bases, V lost 5 bases, and 5 bases had no gene match. The CDR3 nucleotides are TGTGCCAGCAGTACCGGGACAGGCAACGAGCAGTACTTC. Translating it yields CASSTGTGNEQYF.

The chain employs TRBV7-6 and TRBJ2-1; no definite D call. This CDR3 contains 12 residues. Germline V gives CDR1 SGHVS, CDR2 FNYEAQ. V dropped 2 bases and J dropped 6 bases, with 5 bases sitting between them. The CDR3 DNA reads as TGTGCCAGCAGCTTACCCCGCAATGAGCAGTTCTTC. Encoded protein: CASSLPRNEQFF.

The chain employs TRBV27 and TRBJ2-1; 8 nucleotides line up with TRBD2. The CDR3 is made up of 16 amino acids. With 2 bases clipped from V and 6 bases from J, the junction kept 9 bases outside the gene matches. Germline V gene sequence: CDR1 MNHEY, CDR2 SMNVEV (reference sequence). This CDR3 reads CASSLLSSGTFNEQFF. The CDR3 coding sequence is TGTGCCAGCAGTTTACTCAGTAGCGGGACCTTCAATGAGCAGTTCTTC.

The V gene is TRBV4-2, the J gene TRBJ2-1; 7 positions match TRBD2. CDR1 is LGHNA and CDR2 is YNFKEQ in the germline V gene. V shed 3 bases and J 4 bases; nucleotides not matched to a gene: 12. This CDR3 is built from 17 residues. The CDR3 DNA is TGTGCCAGCAGCCACCCCTCGGTGGGAGGGTTGTACAATGAGCAGTTCTTC. It encodes CASSHPSVGGLYNEQFF.

The chain combines TRBV9 with TRBJ2-7; the D gene could be TRBD1 or TRBD2 (5 bases each). The CDR3 runs 15 residues. Trimming pared 6 bases from V and 6 bases from J, leaving 22 bases between. CDR1 and CDR2 (germline): SGDLS, YYNGEE. The CDR3 reads CASTPLGTQEGEQYF. The CDR3, as DNA: TGTGCCAGCACCCCACTTGGGACCCAAGAAGGCGAGCAGTACTTC.